Listed below are T cell receptor beta chains from one sample, sequenced in a study of blood T cell repertoires in COVID-19. This table comes from immunoSEQ multiplex PCR, and its TCRdb copy is limited to in-frame clones, with some not included. The data show approximately 160,000 clones, roughly nine tenths seen once. The specimen sequenced was peripheral blood. Receptors originate from a woman between 70 and 85 years old with acute or convalescent COVID-19. Each CDR3 is given with its conserved first and last residue. A D gene is named only where the DNA matches it firmly. Clone sizes are given selectively: once, few, many, or a class where the clone is expanded.

>TRBD1|16|TRBV15|TRBJ1-1|-
CATSRGDRGQNTEAFF
TGTGCCACCAGCAGGGGGGACAGGGGGCAAAACACTGAAGCTTTCTTT
>TRBD2|13|TRBV6-5|TRBJ2-1|-
CASATSRHNEQFF
TGTGCCAGCGCGACTAGCAGACACAATGAGCAGTTCTTC
>-|14|TRBV11-3|TRBJ2-7|-
CASSLGGSSHEQYF
TGTGCCAGCAGCTTAGGAGGGTCGAGCCACGAGCAGTACTTC
>TRBD1|17|TRBV3-1/TRBV3-2|TRBJ1-5|-
CASSQYPGGNSNQPQHF
TGTGCCAGCAGCCAATACCCAGGGGGGAATAGCAATCAGCCCCAGCATTTT
>-|13|TRBV4-3|TRBJ1-6|-
CASSSRRTDTLHF
TGCGCCAGCAGCTCCCGCAGGACAGACACCCTCCACTTT
>-|14|TRBV19|TRBJ2-2|-
CASTSLLAAGELFF
TGTGCCAGTACTTCGCTCCTGGCGGCCGGGGAGCTGTTTTTT
>TRBD1|13|TRBV28|TRBJ1-2|-
CASSATGFLGYTF
TGTGCCAGCAGCGCGACAGGGTTTCTTGGCTACACCTTC
>TRBD2|15|TRBV5-1|TRBJ2-3|once
CASTGGLSFTDTQYF
TGCGCCAGCACCGGGGGGTTGTCATTCACAGATACGCAGTATTTT
>-|15|TRBV3-1/TRBV3-2|TRBJ1-5|-
CASSQGHNSNQPQHF
TGTGCCAGCAGCCAAGGGCACAATAGCAATCAGCCCCAGCATTTT
>-|13|TRBV4-1|TRBJ1-1|-
CASSQGVNTEAFF
TGCGCCAGCAGCCAAGGAGTGAACACTGAAGCTTTCTTT
>-|16|TRBV9|TRBJ2-2|-
CASSQTSGGHTGELFF
TGTGCCAGCAGCCAGACTTCCGGCGGCCACACCGGGGAGCTGTTTTTT
>-|12|TRBV30|TRBJ2-7|-
CAWSPRDYEQYF
TGTGCCTGGAGTCCCCGGGACTACGAGCAGTACTTC
>TRBD1|17|TRBV5-1|TRBJ1-6|once
CASSLEVRDRGSSPLHF
TGCGCCAGCAGCTTGGAGGTCCGGGACAGGGGTTCTTCACCCCTCCACTTT
>-|16|TRBV9|TRBJ2-1|-
CASSATVSRGYNEQFF
TGTGCCAGCAGCGCGACGGTGTCCCGGGGCTACAATGAGCAGTTCTTC
>TRBD1|13|TRBV15|TRBJ2-1|-
CATSDTGGGEQFF
TGTGCCACCAGCGACACAGGGGGAGGTGAGCAGTTCTTC
>TRBD1|15|TRBV2|TRBJ1-6|-
CASSWDRGNNSPLHF
TGTGCCAGCAGCTGGGACAGGGGAAATAATTCACCCCTCCACTTT
>-|12|TRBV2|TRBJ1-1|-
CASSEDFNRAFF
TGTGCCAGCAGTGAAGACTTCAACCGGGCTTTCTTT
>TRBD2|15|TRBV28|TRBJ2-7|-
CASSAGGTLAYEQYF
TGTGCCAGCAGCGCGGGGGGCACCCTGGCCTACGAGCAGTACTTC
>TRBD1|15|TRBV6-5|TRBJ1-6|-
CASRRDRGPGSPLHF
TGTGCCAGCAGACGGGACAGGGGGCCGGGGTCACCCCTCCACTTT
>-|13|TRBV7-9|TRBJ1-2|-
CASSLSRNPGYTF
TGTGCCAGCAGCTTGTCCAGAAACCCCGGCTACACCTTC
>TRBD1|15|TRBV7-9|TRBJ2-2|-
CASSLARTGLGELFF
TGTGCCAGCAGCTTAGCGAGGACAGGGCTCGGGGAGCTGTTTTTT
>TRBD1|14|TRBV19|TRBJ1-4|-
CASTPRDSNEKLFF
TGTGCCAGTACACCCCGGGACAGTAATGAAAAACTGTTTTTT
>-|13|TRBV27|TRBJ1-3|-
CASSPTAGNTIYF
TGTGCCAGCAGTCCGACAGCTGGAAACACCATATATTTT
>-|15|TRBV3-1/TRBV3-2|TRBJ1-2|few
CASSQGGRGQAGYTF
TGTGCCAGCAGCCAAGGGGGCCGGGGACAAGCTGGCTACACCTTC
>TRBD2|17|TRBV6-6|TRBJ2-7|few
CASSPLGLAGGMYEQYF
TGTGCCAGCAGTCCCCTCGGTTTAGCGGGGGGTATGTACGAGCAGTACTTC
>TRBD1|14|TRBV29-1|TRBJ1-1|few
CSVDGTGMYTEAFF
TGCAGCGTTGACGGGACAGGGATGTACACTGAAGCTTTCTTT
>-|14|TRBV4-2|TRBJ2-3|-
CASSQGLMTDTQYF
TGTGCCAGCAGCCAGGGGCTGATGACAGATACGCAGTATTTT
>-|17|TRBV6-1|TRBJ2-4|-
CASSEFWGDVAKNIQYF
TGTGCCAGCAGTGAATTTTGGGGGGATGTGGCCAAAAACATTCAGTACTTC
>-|12|TRBV6-5|TRBJ1-6|-
CASNQGNSPLHF
TGTGCCAGCAATCAGGGGAATTCACCCCTCCACTTT
>-|12|TRBV29-1|TRBJ1-2|-
CSVETGIIGYTF
TGCAGCGTTGAGACAGGCATCATTGGCTACACCTTC
>-|14|TRBV7-2|TRBJ1-3|-
CASSFAGSGNTIYF
TGTGCCAGCAGCTTTGCAGGGTCTGGAAACACCATATATTTT
>-|14|TRBV6-5|TRBJ1-6|-
CASSFRQENSPLHF
TGTGCCAGCAGTTTCCGACAGGAAAATTCACCCCTCCACTTT
>TRBD1|16|TRBV29-1|TRBJ2-3|-
CSVEARDRGSTDTQYF
TGCAGCGTTGAAGCGCGCGACAGGGGGAGCACAGATACGCAGTATTTT
>-|13|TRBV12-3/TRBV12-4|TRBJ2-7|-
CASSLLGTVEQYF
TGTGCCAGCAGTTTATTGGGCACGGTGGAGCAGTACTTC
>TRBD2|14|TRBV2|TRBJ2-1|-
CASSTSGAYNEQFF
TGTGCCAGCAGTACTAGCGGGGCTTACAATGAGCAGTTCTTC
>-|15|TRBV11-1|TRBJ1-5|-
CASSLVQSGNQPQHF
TGTGCCAGCAGCTTAGTACAGAGCGGTAATCAGCCCCAGCATTTT
>TRBD1|15|TRBV6-5|TRBJ1-5|-
CASSNRGSSNQPQHF
TGTGCCAGCAGTAACAGGGGATCTTCAAATCAGCCCCAGCATTTT
>-|13|TRBV3-1/TRBV3-2|TRBJ2-3|-
CASSHRGTDTQYF
TGTGCCAGCAGCCACAGGGGTACAGATACGCAGTATTTT
>-|14|TRBV7-9|TRBJ2-5|-
CASSLVDQGETQYF
TGTGCCAGCAGCTTAGTAGATCAGGGGGAGACCCAGTACTTC
>TRBD1|13|TRBV7-2|TRBJ1-4|-
CASRQGAGEKLFF
TGTGCCAGCAGACAGGGGGCTGGTGAAAAACTGTTTTTT
>-|12|TRBV6-2/TRBV6-3|TRBJ1-2|-
CASSPVYYGYTF
TGTGCCAGCAGTCCCGTCTACTATGGCTACACCTTC
>-|14|TRBV24-1|TRBJ2-3|-
CATSGRFSTDTQYF
TGTGCCACCAGTGGGCGGTTTAGCACAGATACGCAGTATTTT
>-|12|TRBV7-9|TRBJ1-1|-
CASSRGGTEAFF
TGTGCCAGCAGCCGCGGGGGCACTGAAGCTTTCTTT
>TRBD1|14|TRBV18|TRBJ2-7|-
CASRNTGGGNEQYF
TGTGCCAGCCGCAACACAGGGGGCGGAAACGAGCAGTACTTC
>-|13|TRBV2|TRBJ2-1|-
CASSKTEYNEQFF
TGTGCCAGCAGTAAGACAGAATACAATGAGCAGTTCTTC
>TRBD1|19|TRBV28|TRBJ2-7|-
CASSFRELPLGTGSYEQYF
TGTGCCAGCAGTTTCCGCGAACTTCCGCTCGGGACAGGGTCCTACGAGCAGTACTTC